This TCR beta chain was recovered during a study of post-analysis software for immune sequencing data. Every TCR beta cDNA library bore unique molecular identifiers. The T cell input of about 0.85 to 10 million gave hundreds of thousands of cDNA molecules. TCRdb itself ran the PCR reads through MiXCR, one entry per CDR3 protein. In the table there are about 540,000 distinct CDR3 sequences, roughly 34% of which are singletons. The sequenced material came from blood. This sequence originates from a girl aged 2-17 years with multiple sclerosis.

The chain's CDR3 is CASSWSLGGYGYTF. The CDR3 DNA reads as TGTGCCAGCAGCTGGAGTCTCGGGGGCTATGGCTACACCTTC. The rearrangement uses TRBV7-9 and TRBJ1-2; weak D call: TRBD1 (5 bases). Germline V CDR1 and CDR2: SEHNR, FQNEAQ (reference sequence). This CDR3 spans 14 amino acids. The V end was cut by 4 bases, the J end by 4 bases, with 13 bases between. Variable domain in full (rest from reference TRBV7-9 and TRBJ1-2): DTGVSQNPRHKITKRGQNVTFRCDPISEHNRLYWYRQTLGQGPEFLTYFQNEAQLEKSRLLSDRFSAERPKGSFSTLEIQRTEQGDSAMYLCASSWSLGGYGYTFGSGTRLTVV.